The clone carrying this T cell receptor (beta chain) was detected a few times. TCRdb itself ran the 5' RACE reads through MiXCR, one entry per CDR3 protein. The data contain around 310,000 distinct CDR3 sequences, 20% of them singletons. These data originate in a study of T-cell memory formation after mild COVID-19. Study summary: The study found TCR clusters largely donor specific.

Looked up from germline, CDR1 is SGHRS and CDR2 is YFSETQ. Trimming cost V 0 bases and J 6 bases, with 16 bases left between them. CDR3 length equals 15 residues. The J gene is TRBJ2-7, the V gene TRBV5-1, with D possibly matching TRBD1 (5 bases). The sequence was obtained from a man younger than 35 who had mild COVID-19 (a few samples of this study predate the infection). Cell type and time point are not known. Input material: PBMCs or a T cell subset sorted from them (not recorded which). In DNA, the CDR3 is TGCGCCAGCAGCTTGGGCCAGGGCCACCCTGCCGAGCAGTACGTC. It is translated as CASSLGQGHPAEQYV.